These T cell receptor beta chains were read from a single sample in a study of cytomegalovirus exposure and HLA in healthy donors. The protocol was immunoSEQ multiplex PCR, while the TCRdb copy is restricted to in-frame clones and leaves out a portion. The top ten hold 1.4% of the sample, which has 200,000 to 250,000 clones, approximately 80% seen once. The specimen was PBMCs. Receptor source: a girl under 18 in good health and CMV-seronegative. The CDR3 runs from the conserved cysteine through the conserved F or W. The D gene is left open where the match is weak. Rows give clone size only sometimes, using once, few, many, or a class for an expanded clone.

J: TRBJ1-6; size: .; V: TRBV28; length: 12; D: .; DNA: TGTGCCTCCGGGACACTGCATTCACCCCTCCACTTT; CDR3: CASGTLHSPLHF
J: TRBJ1-1; size: few; V: TRBV28; length: 13; D: .; DNA: TGTGCCAGCACTCAGGGCCGGAACACTGAAGCTTTCTTT; CDR3: CASTQGRNTEAFF
J: TRBJ2-7; size: .; V: TRBV30; length: 18; D: .; DNA: TGTGCCTGGACTTCACCACACACATTCGCAGGGGCCGTCTACGAGCAGTACTTC; CDR3: CAWTSPHTFAGAVYEQYF
J: TRBJ2-2; size: .; V: TRBV1; length: 16; D: .; DNA: TGCACCAGCAGCCAAGCCGAACAGGGGGACCCCGGGGAGCTGTTTTTT; CDR3: CTSSQAEQGDPGELFF
J: TRBJ1-2; size: .; V: TRBV6-1; length: 14; D: .; DNA: TGTGCCAGCAGTAAATGGCAGGATAACTATGGCTACACCTTC; CDR3: CASSKWQDNYGYTF
J: TRBJ2-3; size: .; V: TRBV18; length: 16; D: .; DNA: TGTGCCAGCTCCACCGGGTGGCCCGAGTTCACAGATACGCAGTATTTT; CDR3: CASSTGWPEFTDTQYF
J: TRBJ2-1; size: .; V: TRBV7-9; length: 15; D: TRBD2; DNA: TGTGCCAGCAGCCCGACGACTAGCGGTTACAATGAGCAGTTCTTC; CDR3: CASSPTTSGYNEQFF
J: TRBJ1-2; size: .; V: TRBV6-5; length: 15; D: TRBD1; DNA: TGTGCCAGCAGTTACTCGGGACAGCACCTCTATGGCTACACCTTC; CDR3: CASSYSGQHLYGYTF
J: TRBJ2-7; size: .; V: TRBV2; length: 15; D: TRBD1; DNA: TGTGCCAGCAGTCAGACAGGGGTTCGGGCCTACGAGCAGTACTTC; CDR3: CASSQTGVRAYEQYF
J: TRBJ1-3; size: .; V: TRBV30; length: 13; D: TRBD1; DNA: TGTGCCCGGGACAGTAGCTCTGGAAACACCATATATTTT; CDR3: CARDSSSGNTIYF
J: TRBJ1-2; size: .; V: TRBV27; length: 13; D: .; DNA: TGTGCCAGCAGTTACGGGGTCACCTATGGCTACACCTTC; CDR3: CASSYGVTYGYTF
J: TRBJ1-3; size: .; V: TRBV5-1; length: 14; D: .; DNA: TGCGCCAGCAGCAGCAGGGATCCAGGAAACACCATATATTTT; CDR3: CASSSRDPGNTIYF
J: TRBJ2-2; size: .; V: TRBV30; length: 12; D: TRBD2; DNA: TGTGCCTGGAGCCGGGGGGTCGGGGAGCTGTTTTTT; CDR3: CAWSRGVGELFF
J: TRBJ2-5; size: .; V: TRBV6-1; length: 14; D: .; DNA: TGTGCCAGCAGTGAAGCGGGGGGTCGAGAGACCCAGTACTTC; CDR3: CASSEAGGRETQYF
J: TRBJ2-7; size: .; V: TRBV6-6; length: 11; D: .; DNA: TGTGCCAGCAGACGAGCTATCGAGCAGTACTTC; CDR3: CASRRAIEQYF
J: TRBJ1-5; size: .; V: TRBV19; length: 17; D: TRBD1; DNA: TGTGCCAGTTCCGGACAGGGGGCCTTATATAGCAATCAGCCCCAGCATTTT; CDR3: CASSGQGALYSNQPQHF
J: TRBJ2-3; size: .; V: TRBV7-2; length: 14; D: .; DNA: TGTGCCAGCAGCTTATGGCAGGGGGGCGATACGCAGTATTTT; CDR3: CASSLWQGGDTQYF
J: TRBJ1-2; size: .; V: TRBV7-2; length: 14; D: .; DNA: TGTGCCAGCAGCTTAGCACAGGTGCACTATGGCTACACCTTC; CDR3: CASSLAQVHYGYTF
J: TRBJ1-1; size: once; V: TRBV6-5; length: 13; D: TRBD1; DNA: TGTGCCAGCAGTCGACAGGGAACCACTGAAGCTTTCTTT; CDR3: CASSRQGTTEAFF
J: TRBJ1-2; size: .; V: TRBV5-6; length: 14; D: .; DNA: TGTGCCAGCAGCTGGTACGGGGAGGGGTATGGCTACACCTTC; CDR3: CASSWYGEGYGYTF
J: TRBJ2-1; size: .; V: TRBV27; length: 16; D: .; DNA: TGTGCCAGCAGTGGGCAGGGGTCCCTATATTACAATGAGCAGTTCTTC; CDR3: CASSGQGSLYYNEQFF
J: TRBJ2-1; size: .; V: TRBV2; length: 14; D: .; DNA: TGTGCCAGCGAGGAGGGGGGGTCCTACAATGAGCAGTTCTTC; CDR3: CASEEGGSYNEQFF
J: TRBJ2-7; size: .; V: TRBV28; length: 15; D: .; DNA: TGTGCCAGCAGAAAAACAGGGTCCCTTTCCTACGAGCAGTACTTC; CDR3: CASRKTGSLSYEQYF
J: TRBJ1-2; size: .; V: TRBV18; length: 15; D: TRBD1; DNA: TGTGCCAGCTCACCAACCGGGACAGGGCCTTATGGCTACACCTTC; CDR3: CASSPTGTGPYGYTF
J: TRBJ2-3; size: .; V: TRBV27; length: 15; D: TRBD2; DNA: TGTGCCAGCAGTCTGCTAGCGGGGAGAACAGATACGCAGTATTTT; CDR3: CASSLLAGRTDTQYF
J: TRBJ1-6; size: once; V: TRBV5-1; length: 17; D: TRBD1; DNA: TGCGCCAGCAGCATCGGGACAGCCCAGTTGGGAAATTCACCCCTCCACTTT; CDR3: CASSIGTAQLGNSPLHF
J: TRBJ2-7; size: .; V: TRBV7-9; length: 12; D: .; DNA: TGTGCCAGCAGCCTACGGGACACCCGCCCCCACTTC; CDR3: CASSLRDTRPHF
J: TRBJ1-2; size: .; V: TRBV28; length: 15; D: TRBD1; DNA: TGTGCCAGCAGTCAACCGACAGGGGGCGCTTATGGCTACACCTTC; CDR3: CASSQPTGGAYGYTF
J: TRBJ2-7; size: .; V: TRBV4-1; length: 17; D: .; DNA: TGCGCCAGCAGCCAAGAAGCGAGGGTCACAACGGCCTACGAGCAGTACTTC; CDR3: CASSQEARVTTAYEQYF
J: TRBJ2-7; size: .; V: TRBV28; length: 14; D: .; DNA: TGTGCCAGCAGTTTGGAGGACAGACCCTACGAGCAGTACTTC; CDR3: CASSLEDRPYEQYF
J: TRBJ2-5; size: .; V: TRBV7-2; length: 13; D: .; DNA: TGTGCCAGCAGCTTAGCTCTATCTGAGACCCAGTACTTC; CDR3: CASSLALSETQYF
J: TRBJ1-1; size: .; V: TRBV7-2; length: 11; D: .; DNA: TGTGCCAGCAGTTATTACACTGAAGCTTTCTTT; CDR3: CASSYYTEAFF
J: TRBJ2-1; size: .; V: TRBV9; length: 18; D: TRBD2; DNA: TGTGCCAGCAGCGTAGCTCCATCTACTAGCGGGAGTTTCAATGAGCAGTTCTTC; CDR3: CASSVAPSTSGSFNEQFF
J: TRBJ2-3; size: once; V: TRBV5-1; length: 13; D: .; DNA: TGCGCCAGCAGCTTCCCCCCCACAGATACGCGGTATTTT; CDR3: CASSFPPTDTRYF
J: TRBJ2-7; size: .; V: TRBV28; length: 11; D: .; DNA: TGTGCCACCTGGGACAACTACGAGCAGTACTTC; CDR3: CATWDNYEQYF
J: TRBJ1-5; size: .; V: TRBV18; length: 16; D: .; DNA: TGTGCCAGCTCACCGGGACACTCTTATAGCAATCAGCCCCAGCATTTT; CDR3: CASSPGHSYSNQPQHF
J: TRBJ1-4; size: .; V: TRBV5-1; length: 15; D: .; DNA: TGCGCCAGCAACCCAGGACGGACTTCTAATGAAAAACTGTTTTTT; CDR3: CASNPGRTSNEKLFF
J: TRBJ2-5; size: .; V: TRBV30; length: 13; D: TRBD2; DNA: TGTGCCTGGATGGCGGGAGGGAGATGGACCCAGTACTTC; CDR3: CAWMAGGRWTQYF
J: TRBJ1-1; size: .; V: TRBV27; length: 14; D: .; DNA: TGTGCCAGCAGTTTACAGGGTAAGAACACTGAAGCTTTCTTT; CDR3: CASSLQGKNTEAFF
J: TRBJ2-5; size: once; V: TRBV7-9; length: 14; D: .; DNA: TGTGCCAGCAGCTTAGCTCGGGACATCGAGACCCAGTACTTC; CDR3: CASSLARDIETQYF
J: TRBJ2-7; size: .; V: TRBV10-3; length: 13; D: TRBD1; DNA: TGTGCCATCAGCTCGGGACAGCACTACGAGCAGTACTTC; CDR3: CAISSGQHYEQYF
J: TRBJ2-7; size: once; V: TRBV9; length: 15; D: TRBD1; DNA: TGTGCCAGCAGCGCTCGGGGACAGGGTTCGCGCGAGCAGTACTTC; CDR3: CASSARGQGSREQYF
J: TRBJ1-4; size: .; V: TRBV7-2; length: 16; D: .; DNA: TGTGCCAGCAGCTTAAGCATATCCTCCCCTAATGAAAAACTGTTTTTT; CDR3: CASSLSISSPNEKLFF
J: TRBJ1-2; size: once; V: TRBV4-2; length: 14; D: .; DNA: TGTGCCAGCAGCCAAGCGAGGGCTTGGGGTGGCTACACCTTC; CDR3: CASSQARAWGGYTF
J: TRBJ1-5; size: .; V: TRBV4-1; length: 15; D: .; DNA: TGCGCCAGCAGCCAAGTGAGCCACAGCGGTCAGCCCCAGCATTTT; CDR3: CASSQVSHSGQPQHF
J: TRBJ1-2; size: .; V: TRBV28; length: 13; D: TRBD1; DNA: TGTGCCAGCACGGGACAGGTCCTCTATGGCTACACCTTC; CDR3: CASTGQVLYGYTF
J: TRBJ1-1; size: few; V: TRBV5-5; length: 13; D: .; DNA: TGTGCCAGCAGCATACTGCCCAACACTGAAGCTTTCTTT; CDR3: CASSILPNTEAFF
J: TRBJ1-1; size: once; V: TRBV2; length: 12; D: .; DNA: TGTGCCAGCAGTCAACAGGGATCGCGGGCTTTCTTT; CDR3: CASSQQGSRAFF
J: TRBJ1-2; size: .; V: TRBV9; length: 14; D: TRBD1; DNA: TGTGCCAGCAGCGAGGACCCCGGGACAGCTGGCTACACCTTC; CDR3: CASSEDPGTAGYTF